A single T cell receptor beta chain is shown here with its context. As yet, its antigen is unknown. This sample is part of a study of long-term antiretroviral therapy in people with HIV. This CDR3 is built from 16 residues. The germline V gene encodes CDR1 SEHNR and CDR2 FQNEAQ (reference sequence). With 1 base clipped from V and 3 bases from J, the junction kept 4 bases outside the gene matches. It was version v3.0 of the immunoSEQ assay that was run at survey level. Method: immunoSEQ multiplex PCR; TCRdb's copy keeps in-frame clones and lacks some. The profile shows 20,000 to 30,000 clones, roughly 88% of them singletons. General observations from the study: Across all time points, the repertoire was dominated by clones that expanded before ART.

This TCR was recovered from a man aged 50-59 years with HIV. The V gene is TRBV7-9, the J gene TRBJ2-3; 10 positions match TRBD1. This sample comprised unsorted PBMCs, obtained 3 years after starting antiretroviral therapy. The DNA of the CDR3 is TGTGCCAGCAGCTTAGGGGACAGGGGAGGTACAGATACGCAGTATTTT. It is translated as CASSLGDRGGTDTQYF.